Below are 32 T cell receptor beta chains sequenced from a single sample in a study of blood T cell repertoires in COVID-19. The method was immunoSEQ multiplex PCR; TCRdb's version includes in-frame clones alone and lacks a portion of them. The sample has about 71,000 clones, approximately 80% seen once. The sequencing sample was made of peripheral blood. The source is a man aged 25 to 40 with COVID-19, enrolled during active disease.

V and J are TRBV28 and TRBJ1-2, with 9 nucleotides matching TRBD1. Germline CDR1 is MDHEN and CDR2 is SYDVKM. V lost 5 bases and J lost 6; bases outside the gene matches: 4. The CDR3 totals 13 residues. CDR3: CASSEGDRDGYTF. The CDR3 nucleotides read TGTGCCAGCAGTGAGGGGGACAGGGATGGCTACACCTTC.

The J gene is TRBJ1-1, the V gene TRBV19; 8 bases agree with TRBD1. CDR3 size: 13 residues. Germline CDR1 reads LNHDA; CDR2 reads SQIVND (reference sequence). The junction had 3 bases not matched to a gene; V was cut back by 4 bases and J by 5 bases. CDR3 protein: CASSNDRGTEAFF. In DNA form, the CDR3 reads TGTGCCAGTAGTAACGACAGGGGAACTGAAGCTTTCTTT.

The chain recombines TRBV6-5 with TRBJ2-1; the match to TRBD2 covers 7 bases. Germline-derived CDR1 and CDR2 are MNHEY and SVGAGI. Trimming at V came to 0 bases and at J to 7 bases, leaving 0 bases not matched to a gene. The CDR3 contains 13 residues. The DNA of the CDR3 is TGTGCCAGCAGTTACTCAGCGGGGAATGAGCAGTTCTTC. This gives the protein CASSYSAGNEQFF.

The chain employs TRBV30 and TRBJ1-5, with D perhaps matching TRBD1 (6 bases). From germline, CDR1 is GTSNPN and CDR2 SVGIG (reference sequence). Trimming removed 1 base from V and 3 bases from J, with 10 bases in between. The CDR3 is 14 residues long. In DNA form, the CDR3 reads TGTGCCTGGAGTGAACAGGGCGACAATCAGCCCCAGCATTTT. It specifies CAWSEQGDNQPQHF.

The genes are TRBV6-1 and TRBJ1-1; 10 bases align to TRBD1. V shed 4 bases, J shed 0 bases, and the junction held 8 bases outside the gene matches. This CDR3 is built from 17 residues. Looked up from germline, CDR1 is MNHNS and CDR2 is SASEGT. DNA for the CDR3: TGTGCCAGCAGTGTCGGGAGGGGACAGGGGTTGAACACTGAAGCTTTCTTT. Translating gives CASSVGRGQGLNTEAFF.

This chain uses TRBV7-9 with TRBJ2-2, with D possibly matching TRBD2 (6 bases). CDR1 is SEHNR, CDR2 FQNEAQ, per germline (reference sequence). The CDR3 spans 15 residues. Between the trimmed V and J ends, which lost 5 bases and 4 bases, there was a span of 14 bases. CDR3 residues: CASSGTQGATGELFF. Here the CDR3 DNA reads TGTGCCAGCAGCGGGACTCAAGGGGCCACCGGGGAGCTGTTTTTT. The whole variable domain, remainder taken from reference TRBV7-9 and TRBJ2-2, is DTGVSQNPRHKITKRGQNVTFRCDPISEHNRLYWYRQTLGQGPEFLTYFQNEAQLEKSRLLSDRFSAERPKGSFSTLEIQRTEQGDSAMYLCASSGTQGATGELFFGEGSRLTVL.

The chain uses TRBV5-6 and TRBJ2-7; D may be TRBD1 (5 bases). The V end lost 3 bases, the J end lost 6 bases, and 10 bases lay between the germline ends. The CDR3 is 12 residues long. The germline CDR1 and CDR2 sequences are SGHDT and YYEEEE. CDR3 residues: CASSSDSVEQYF. The CDR3 DNA follows: TGTGCCAGCAGCTCCGACAGTGTCGAGCAGTACTTC.

This chain joins TRBV29-1 and TRBJ1-5, with 8 bases aligning to TRBD1. The germline V gene encodes CDR1 SQVTM and CDR2 ANQGSEA. CDR3 length equals 13 residues. The trim removed 7 bases at V and 4 bases at J, leaving 6 bases unmatched. The CDR3 is CSARQGINQPQHF. CDR3 bases: TGCAGCGCCCGACAGGGGATAAATCAGCCCCAGCATTTT.

This clone was picked up one time. The chain couples TRBV15 to TRBJ2-3; 12 bases are shared with TRBD2. CDR1 and CDR2 from the germline V gene are LNHNV and YYDKDF (reference sequence). This CDR3 region has 18 residues. J lost 0 bases, V lost 5 bases, and 9 bases had no gene match. This chain's CDR3 is CATSSSSGRVPSTDTQYF. The CDR3 region has the DNA TGTGCCACCAGCTCCTCTAGCGGGAGGGTCCCTAGCACAGATACGCAGTATTTT.

V is TRBV3-1 (or the pseudogene TRBV3-2) and J is TRBJ2-1; the match to TRBD2 covers 9 bases. The ends lost 4 bases at V and 8 bases at J; junction bases unmatched: 3. Germline-derived CDR1 and CDR2 are LGHDT and YNNKEL (reference sequence). CDR3 length equals 13 residues. CDR3 sequence reads: CASSLWTSDEQFF. The CDR3, as DNA: TGTGCCAGCAGCCTTTGGACTAGCGATGAGCAGTTCTTC.

The chain recombines TRBV20-1 with TRBJ1-1; 7 bases agree with TRBD1. CDR3 length: 11 residues. V was pared by 5 bases and J by 7 bases, with 4 bases of the junction left unmatched. The V gene's germline CDR1 is DFQATT and CDR2 SNEGSKA (reference sequence). In DNA, the CDR3 is TGCAGTGCTGGTGGGACAGTTGAAGCTTTCTTT. It specifies CSAGGTVEAFF.

This chain connects TRBV2 to TRBJ1-6; 8 nucleotides match TRBD1. The CDR3 spans 13 residues. Per germline, CDR1 SNHLY and CDR2 FYNNEI. V shed 8 bases, J shed 11 bases, and the junction held 8 bases outside the gene matches. The chain's CDR3 is CASEGQGATPLHF. The CDR3 DNA is TGTGCCAGCGAAGGGCAGGGGGCCACACCCCTCCACTTT.

The chain has TRBV4-3 and TRBJ2-7; 8 positions agree with TRBD2. CDR1 and CDR2 from the germline V gene are LGHNA and YSLEER. The CDR3 is 15 amino acids. V shed 2 bases and J 3 bases; nucleotides not matched to a gene: 6. The CDR3 DNA reads as TGCGCCAGCAGCCAATCTCGGAGCGGGAGCTACGAGCAGTACTTC. The encoded protein is CASSQSRSGSYEQYF.

The chain uses TRBV5-4 and TRBJ1-5, with 10 positions matching TRBD1. The CDR3 extends over 17 amino acids. CDR1 and CDR2 (germline): SGHNT, YYREEE (reference sequence). J was trimmed by 2 bases and V by 5 bases; bases with no gene match: 10. The CDR3 here is CASRWARQGAGNQPQHF. The CDR3 DNA reads TGTGCCAGCAGGTGGGCCCGACAGGGGGCGGGCAATCAGCCCCAGCATTTT.

In DNA form, the CDR3 reads TGCAGTGCAGGCGGAGACTACGAGCAGTACTTC. It yields the protein CSAGGDYEQYF. This sequence joins TRBV20-1 and TRBJ2-7; D remains unclear. The CDR3 contains 11 residues. Germline CDR1 reads DFQATT; CDR2 reads SNEGSKA (reference sequence). V lost 6 bases and J 3 bases, leaving 9 bases between the germline ends.

The CDR3 is CASSGPGASGALTDTQYF. The CDR3 DNA is TGTGCCAGCAGTGGACCTGGGGCTAGCGGGGCTCTAACAGATACGCAGTATTTT. The chain recombines TRBV2 with TRBJ2-3; 9 positions match TRBD2. There are 18 residues in the CDR3. Germline CDR1 SNHLY, CDR2 FYNNEI. The V gene end was trimmed by 4 bases and the J gene end by 3 bases; junction bases not matched to a gene: 14.

J is TRBJ1-2 and V is TRBV19; D not certain. The CDR3 totals 15 residues. Per germline, CDR1 LNHDA and CDR2 SQIVND (reference sequence). With 4 bases removed from V and 1 base from J, the gap between germline ends came to 13 bases. CDR3 residues: CASSNPAQFNYGYTF. CDR3 bases: TGTGCCAGTAGTAACCCGGCACAGTTTAACTATGGCTACACCTTC.

The chain uses TRBV30 and TRBJ2-1; D remains unclear. The ends were cut back, 2 bases at V and 6 bases at J, with 11 bases in the middle. The germline V gene has CDR1 GTSNPN and CDR2 SVGIG (reference sequence). The CDR3 has 13 residues. The CDR3 bases are TGTGCCTGGAGTCGTAACAATGCCAATGAGCAGTTCTTC. It specifies CAWSRNNANEQFF. The variable domain in full, with the rest retrieved from reference TRBV30 and TRBJ2-1, is SQTIHQWPATLVQPVGSPLSLECTVEGTSNPNLYWYRQAAGRGLQLLFYSVGIGQISSEVPQNLSASRPQDRQFILSSKKLLLSDSGFYLCAWSRNNANEQFFGPGTRLTVL.

The chain uses TRBV27 and TRBJ2-3; D remains ambiguous. The CDR3 spans 14 residues. Germline V gene data show CDR1 as MNHEY and CDR2 as SMNVEV (reference sequence). Deletions cut 7 bases from V and 5 bases from J, with 16 bases between. CDR3: CASTPAMRRDTQYF. The CDR3 region has the DNA TGTGCCAGCACCCCGGCCATGCGGAGAGATACGCAGTATTTT.

The chain's CDR3 is CASKATAGFTDTQYF. The CDR3 coding sequence is TGTGCCAGCAAGGCCACAGCGGGATTCACAGATACGCAGTATTTT. The chain is built from TRBV6-5 and TRBJ2-3; 7 bases line up with TRBD2. V lost 7 bases, J lost 2 bases, and 9 bases stayed unmatched. The CDR3 spans 15 residues. Germline CDR1 and CDR2: MNHEY and SVGAGI.

The V call is TRBV15, the J call TRBJ1-1; 9 bases are shared with TRBD1. The CDR3 is 16 amino acids. The J segment lost 10 bases and the V segment lost 3 bases, leaving 15 bases of the junction unmatched. Germline CDR1 LNHNV, CDR2 YYDKDF (reference sequence). In DNA form, the CDR3 reads TGTGCCACCAGCAGTTGGACAGGGGCCATGGGGGTGCGAGCTTTCTTT. It is translated as CATSSWTGAMGVRAFF.

The genes are TRBV5-1 and TRBJ2-3, with D tentatively TRBD2 (5 bases). CDR3 length: 15 residues. V was pared by 4 bases and J by 6 bases, with 18 bases between. Germline V gives CDR1 SGHRS, CDR2 YFSETQ. The CDR3 coding sequence is TGCGCCAGCAGCCAAAGGACTGATAAGAGGGATACGCAGTATTTT. Its translation is CASSQRTDKRDTQYF.

A single count supports this clone. The chain carries TRBV7-9 and TRBJ1-5; 7 bases are a match to TRBD1. The CDR3 runs 13 residues. J was trimmed by 6 bases and V by 5 bases; bases with no gene match: 4. Germline V gives CDR1 SEHNR, CDR2 FQNEAQ (reference sequence). Here the CDR3 DNA reads TGTGCCAGCAGCCATGGGACAGCTCAGCCCCAGCATTTT. Translating it yields CASSHGTAQPQHF.

This chain connects TRBV5-1 to TRBJ1-1, with 8 bases matching TRBD1. The CDR3 is 16 amino acids. The V and J ends lost 5 bases and 4 bases, in that order; junction bases with no gene match: 13. Germline values: CDR1 SGHRS, CDR2 YFSETQ. Here the CDR3 DNA reads TGCGCCAGCAGTTTAAGCGGGACAGGCAGAGCCACTGAAGCTTTCTTT. Protein product: CASSLSGTGRATEAFF.

The chain couples TRBV4-1 to TRBJ2-3; maybe TRBD2 (5 bases). CDR1 and CDR2 from the germline V gene are MGHRA and YSYEKL. V was cut by 3 bases and J by 4 bases, with 11 bases left in between. This CDR3 is built from 14 residues. CDR3 sequence (DNA): TGCGCCAGCAGCCATGTGAGCGGAGCAGATACGCAGTATTTT. Protein sequence: CASSHVSGADTQYF.

The rearrangement links TRBV28 to TRBJ2-3; the match to TRBD1 covers 7 bases. Trimming took 6 bases from V and 3 from J; bases not matched to a gene: 6. Germline V gene data show CDR1 as MDHEN and CDR2 as SYDVKM. This CDR3 region has 14 residues. Here the CDR3 reads CASRWQGVTDTQYF. In nucleotides, the CDR3 is TGTGCCAGCAGATGGCAGGGGGTTACAGATACGCAGTATTTT. Drawing the rest from reference TRBV28 and TRBJ2-3, the complete variable domain is DVKVTQSSRYLVKRTGEKVFLECVQDMDHENMFWYRQDPGLGLRLIYFSYDVKMKEKGDIPEGYSVSREKKERFSLILESASTNQTSMYLCASRWQGVTDTQYFGPGTRLTVL.

V and J are TRBV6-5 and TRBJ1-5; a possible D gene is TRBD1 (6 bases). The germline V gene encodes CDR1 MNHEY and CDR2 SVGAGI. The CDR3 sequence is 14 residues long. Trimming took off 4 bases at V and 3 bases at J, with 10 bases between the two ends. The CDR3 loop is CASSSHRDNQPQHF. DNA for the CDR3: TGTGCCAGCAGTTCTCACAGGGACAATCAGCCCCAGCATTTT.

J is TRBJ1-1 and V is TRBV6-6, with no clear D. The CDR3 length is 13 residues. Germline CDR1 MNHNY, CDR2 SVGAGI (reference sequence). V lost 5 bases to trimming and J lost 0 bases, with 7 bases between them. The CDR3 coding sequence is TGTGCCAGCAGTACTCAAATGAACACTGAAGCTTTCTTT. This sequence encodes CASSTQMNTEAFF.

V gene TRBV4-1 combines with J gene TRBJ2-7; D perhaps matches TRBD2 (5 bases). Germline V lookup: CDR1 MGHRA, CDR2 YSYEKL. CDR3 length: 13 residues. Trimming took 4 bases from V and 2 from J, leaving 9 bases between them. CDR3 sequence: CASSPGGAYEQYF. The CDR3 DNA reads TGCGCCAGCAGCCCCGGAGGCGCCTACGAGCAGTACTTC.

This clone appeared a few times. The gene calls are TRBV2 and TRBJ1-2, with a possible D match to TRBD1 (5 bases). The V and J ends lost 5 bases and 8 bases respectively, with 9 bases between them. CDR3 length: 11 amino acids. The germline V gene encodes CDR1 SNHLY and CDR2 FYNNEI. CDR3 coding DNA: TGTGCCAGCAGTCAGGGTCTCGGCTACACCTTC. Amino acids: CASSQGLGYTF.

This chain joins TRBV28 and TRBJ2-1, with D possibly matching TRBD2 (6 bases). Trimming left V 8 bases short and J 2 bases short, with 7 bases between. The CDR3 consists of 12 residues. Germline loops: CDR1 MDHEN, CDR2 SYDVKM. Here the CDR3 reads CASGRTYNEQFF. The DNA of the CDR3 is TGTGCCAGCGGGAGGACCTACAATGAGCAGTTCTTC.

A remark on this clone: This specimen includes other DNA sequences encoding the same CDR3. CDR3: CASSDRGRGNTIYF. In DNA form, the CDR3 reads TGTGCCAGCAGTGACAGGGGGCGAGGAAACACCATATATTTT. The chain links TRBV6-1 to TRBJ1-3, with 8 bases that match TRBD1. V trimming: 3 bases; J trimming: 4 bases; junction bases outside the gene matches: 2. The CDR3 consists of 14 residues. In germline, CDR1 is MNHNS, CDR2 SASEGT.